This is a list of T cell receptor beta chains from one sample in a study of blood T cell repertoires in COVID-19. Data came from immunoSEQ multiplex PCR; TCRdb stores just in-frame clones and leaves some out. The sample lists approximately 350,000 clones, approximately 86% occurring once. What was sequenced was peripheral blood. The receptor set was obtained from a woman in her sixties or seventies with COVID-19, enrolled during active disease. The CDR3 runs from the conserved cysteine through the conserved F or W. D genes are given only for firm matches. Part of the rows lack a size; the others show once, few, many or a class for expanded clones.

CASGRTGGFGETQYF	TGTGCCAGTGGACGGACAGGGGGATTCGGAGAGACCCAGTACTTC	TRBD1	.	TRBV11-2	TRBJ2-5
CASSVGIGTGNTIYF	TGTGCCAGCAGCGTAGGTATAGGGACAGGAAACACCATATATTTT	.	.	TRBV9	TRBJ1-3
CSTTGSASADTQYF	TGCAGTACAACCGGTAGCGCCAGCGCAGATACGCAGTATTTT	.	.	TRBV29-1	TRBJ2-3
CASSFLGGLQETQYF	TGCGCCAGCAGCTTTTTGGGGGGACTCCAAGAGACCCAGTACTTC	.	.	TRBV5-1	TRBJ2-5
CASSSDRASPLHF	TGTGCCAGCAGCTCGGACAGGGCCTCACCCCTCCACTTT	TRBD1	.	TRBV11-3	TRBJ1-6
CASSGSGANVLTF	TGTGCCAGTAGCGGCTCTGGGGCCAACGTCCTGACTTTC	.	.	TRBV19	TRBJ2-6
CASSRREYGYTF	TGTGCCAGCAGTCGTCGAGAGTATGGCTACACCTTC	.	many	TRBV12-3/TRBV12-4	TRBJ1-2
CASRTNGYTF	TGTGCCAGCAGGACAAATGGCTACACCTTC	.	.	TRBV6-5	TRBJ1-2
CASSQDQGGYNEQFF	TGTGCCAGCAGCCAAGATCAGGGGGGTTACAATGAGCAGTTCTTC	.	.	TRBV3-1/TRBV3-2	TRBJ2-1
CASSYSNYGYTF	TGTGCCAGCAGTTATAGTAACTATGGCTACACCTTC	.	.	TRBV6-5	TRBJ1-2
CASSLVSNYGYTF	TGTGCCAGCAGCTTAGTCAGTAACTATGGCTACACCTTC	.	once	TRBV7-2	TRBJ1-2
CASSSNRNQPQHF	TGTGCCAGCAGCTCGAACAGGAATCAGCCCCAGCATTTT	.	.	TRBV7-8	TRBJ1-5
CASSDSTGGGTDTQYF	TGCGCCAGCAGTGATTCGACGGGGGGCGGCACAGATACGCAGTATTTT	.	.	TRBV10-1	TRBJ2-3
CASSDSWHNEQFF	TGTGCCAGCAGTGACTCGTGGCACAATGAGCAGTTCTTC	.	.	TRBV6-4	TRBJ2-1
CASSQGRHPGGQETQYF	TGCGCCAGCAGCCAAGGTCGCCACCCCGGCGGCCAAGAGACCCAGTACTTC	.	.	TRBV4-1	TRBJ2-5
CASSPDRGQGTEAFF	TGTGCCAGCTCACCTGACAGGGGGCAGGGCACTGAAGCTTTCTTT	TRBD1	.	TRBV18	TRBJ1-1
CASSLESGNGYTF	TGTGCCAGCAGCTTAGAATCGGGAAATGGCTACACCTTC	.	once	TRBV7-9	TRBJ1-2
CASRPSGGEKLFF	TGTGCCAGCAGGCCCTCGGGGGGTGAAAAACTGTTTTTT	.	few	TRBV9	TRBJ1-4
CASSLGAQGSSGANVLTF	TGTGCCAGCAGCTTAGGCGCACAGGGGAGCTCTGGGGCCAACGTCCTGACTTTC	TRBD1	.	TRBV7-6	TRBJ2-6
CAISGGGTMNTEAFF	TGTGCCATCAGTGGTGGGGGGACTATGAACACTGAAGCTTTCTTT	.	.	TRBV10-3	TRBJ1-1
CASSQELRGDTQYF	TGTGCCAGCAGCCAAGAACTCCGGGGAGATACGCAGTATTTT	.	.	TRBV14	TRBJ2-3
CASSSRGQMNTEAFF	TGTGCCAGCAGCTCTAGGGGACAGATGAACACTGAAGCTTTCTTT	TRBD1	.	TRBV11-2	TRBJ1-1
CASSRSQGSTEAFF	TGTGCCAGCTCACGGTCCCAGGGATCCACTGAAGCTTTCTTT	.	.	TRBV18	TRBJ1-1
CASSAPGLAGGDTQYF	TGTGCCAGCAGTGCCCCCGGACTAGCGGGGGGGGATACGCAGTATTTT	TRBD2	few	TRBV6-1	TRBJ2-3
CASSVWGGPVDEQFF	TGTGCCAGCAGCGTATGGGGGGGGCCCGTCGATGAGCAGTTCTTC	.	.	TRBV9	TRBJ2-1
CASSLGGGMNTEAFF	TGTGCCAGCAGCTTAGGGGGCGGAATGAACACTGAAGCTTTCTTT	.	.	TRBV11-3	TRBJ1-1
CASSATAINQPQHF	TGTGCCAGCTCTGCGACAGCAATCAATCAGCCCCAGCATTTT	.	.	TRBV18	TRBJ1-5
CASSLDSGTEVDF	TGCGCCAGCAGCTTGGATTCCGGGACTGAGGTCGACTTC	.	once	TRBV5-1	TRBJ2-7
CASSEMEVASSYNSPLHF	TGTGCCAGCAGTGAAATGGAAGTAGCTAGCTCCTATAATTCACCCCTCCACTTT	.	.	TRBV2	TRBJ1-6
CASSTRGGQGNYGYTF	TGTGCCAGTAGTACCAGGGGGGGACAGGGGAACTATGGCTACACCTTC	TRBD1	.	TRBV19	TRBJ1-2
CASSYRTSGGYEQYF	TGTGCCAGCAGTTATAGGACTAGCGGGGGCTACGAGCAGTACTTC	TRBD2	.	TRBV6-2/TRBV6-3	TRBJ2-7
CASSRLAGNTGELFF	TGTGCCAGCAGCCGACTAGCGGGGAACACCGGGGAGCTGTTTTTT	TRBD2	.	TRBV7-7	TRBJ2-2
CASSLVTGDDGYTF	TGCGCCAGCAGCTTGGTAACAGGGGATGATGGCTACACCTTC	TRBD1	.	TRBV5-1	TRBJ1-2
CASSPSGGPGTQYF	TGTGCCAGCAGCCCCTCGGGGGGGCCGGGTACGCAGTATTTT	TRBD2	.	TRBV3-1/TRBV3-2	TRBJ2-3
CASSAYQGGLGETQYF	TGTGCCAGCAGCGCCTATCAGGGGGGCTTAGGAGAGACCCAGTACTTC	.	.	TRBV7-6	TRBJ2-5
CASSSRAGIETQYF	TGTGCCAGCAGCTCCCGGGCAGGGATCGAGACCCAGTACTTC	.	.	TRBV7-2	TRBJ2-5
CASRQGSNTEAFF	TGCGCCAGTCGACAGGGGTCGAACACTGAAGCTTTCTTT	TRBD1	.	TRBV10-1	TRBJ1-1
CASLLQDTGELFF	TGTGCCAGCCTCCTACAGGACACCGGGGAGCTGTTTTTT	.	.	TRBV7-7	TRBJ2-2
CASSPAAGGYEQYF	TGTGCCAGCTCACCGGCGGCAGGGGGCTACGAGCAGTACTTC	TRBD1	.	TRBV18	TRBJ2-7
CASSLGGMVGYEQYF	TGCGCCAGCAGCTTGGGCGGGATGGTGGGTTACGAGCAGTACTTC	.	.	TRBV5-1	TRBJ2-7
CASSPLGRTTYNEQFF	TGTGCCAGCAGCCCACTAGGCCGGACTACCTACAATGAGCAGTTCTTC	.	once	TRBV7-9	TRBJ2-1
CASSRWTGYTDTQYF	TGTGCCAGCAGCCGTTGGACAGGATACACAGATACGCAGTATTTT	TRBD1	.	TRBV6-2/TRBV6-3	TRBJ2-3
CASSGGQGARGYTF	TGTGCCAGCAGCGGAGGACAGGGGGCACGAGGCTACACCTTC	TRBD1	.	TRBV5-8	TRBJ1-2
CAWTAGGDNYGYTF	TGTGCCTGGACCGCGGGGGGCGATAACTATGGCTACACCTTC	.	.	TRBV30	TRBJ1-2
CASSYGTGVGYTF	TGTGCCAGCAGTTACGGAACAGGGGTGGGCTACACCTTC	TRBD1	.	TRBV6-5	TRBJ1-2
CASSEGGAQYF	TGTGCCAGCAGCGAGGGAGGGGCCCAGTACTTC	TRBD2	.	TRBV7-8	TRBJ2-5
CASSLRQGATNEKLFF	TGTGCCAGCAGCTTGAGACAGGGGGCAACTAATGAAAAACTGTTTTTT	TRBD1	.	TRBV14	TRBJ1-4
CASSQSGQETQYF	TGCGCCAGCAGCCAGAGCGGTCAAGAGACCCAGTACTTC	.	.	TRBV4-1	TRBJ2-5
CASSQDPGFYTF	TGCGCCAGCAGCCAAGATCCAGGGTTCTACACCTTC	.	.	TRBV4-3	TRBJ1-2
CASSARRDLGVTEAFF	TGTGCCAGCAGCGCGAGGCGGGATCTGGGGGTCACTGAAGCTTTCTTT	.	.	TRBV7-8	TRBJ1-1
CASSLEIRGYYEQYF	TGTGCCAGCAGCTTAGAGATCCGCGGGTACTACGAGCAGTACTTC	.	once	TRBV7-8	TRBJ2-7
CASTAGGLETQYF	TGTGCCAGCACCGCGGGGGGACTGGAGACCCAGTACTTC	TRBD2	.	TRBV2	TRBJ2-5
CASSSPRRDRGRETGANVLTF	TGCGCCAGCAGCTCCCCCCGACGGGACAGGGGGCGGGAGACTGGGGCCAACGTCCTGACTTTC	TRBD1	.	TRBV5-1	TRBJ2-6
CASNGAGAATNEKLFF	TGTGCCAGTAATGGGGCGGGGGCGGCAACTAATGAAAAACTGTTTTTT	.	.	TRBV19	TRBJ1-4
CGSRRDNEQFF	TGTGGGTCGCGGAGGGACAATGAGCAGTTCTTC	.	.	TRBV4-2	TRBJ2-1